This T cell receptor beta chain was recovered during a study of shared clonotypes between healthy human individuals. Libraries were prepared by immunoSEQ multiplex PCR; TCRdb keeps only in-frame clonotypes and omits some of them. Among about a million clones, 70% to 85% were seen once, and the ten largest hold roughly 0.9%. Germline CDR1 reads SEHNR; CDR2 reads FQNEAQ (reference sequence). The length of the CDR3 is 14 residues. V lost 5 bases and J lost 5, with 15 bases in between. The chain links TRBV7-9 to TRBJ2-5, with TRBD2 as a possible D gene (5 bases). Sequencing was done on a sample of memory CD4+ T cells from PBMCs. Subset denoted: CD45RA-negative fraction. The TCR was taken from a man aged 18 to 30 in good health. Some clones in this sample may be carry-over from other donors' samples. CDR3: CASSKSFGGETQYF. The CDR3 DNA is TGTGCCAGCAGCAAGTCCTTCGGCGGGGAGACCCAGTACTTC.